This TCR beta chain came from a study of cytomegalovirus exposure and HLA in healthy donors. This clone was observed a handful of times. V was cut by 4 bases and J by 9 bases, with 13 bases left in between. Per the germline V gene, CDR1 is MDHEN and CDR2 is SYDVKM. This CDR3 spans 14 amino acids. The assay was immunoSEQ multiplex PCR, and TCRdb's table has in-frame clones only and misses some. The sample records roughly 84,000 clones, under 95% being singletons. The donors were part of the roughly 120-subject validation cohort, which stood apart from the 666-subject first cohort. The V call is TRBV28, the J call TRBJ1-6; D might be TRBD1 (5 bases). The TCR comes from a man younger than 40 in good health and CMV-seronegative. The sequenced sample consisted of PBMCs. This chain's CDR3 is CASSSNQGFSPLHF. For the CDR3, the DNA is TGTGCCAGCAGTTCTAACCAGGGATTTTCACCCCTCCACTTT.